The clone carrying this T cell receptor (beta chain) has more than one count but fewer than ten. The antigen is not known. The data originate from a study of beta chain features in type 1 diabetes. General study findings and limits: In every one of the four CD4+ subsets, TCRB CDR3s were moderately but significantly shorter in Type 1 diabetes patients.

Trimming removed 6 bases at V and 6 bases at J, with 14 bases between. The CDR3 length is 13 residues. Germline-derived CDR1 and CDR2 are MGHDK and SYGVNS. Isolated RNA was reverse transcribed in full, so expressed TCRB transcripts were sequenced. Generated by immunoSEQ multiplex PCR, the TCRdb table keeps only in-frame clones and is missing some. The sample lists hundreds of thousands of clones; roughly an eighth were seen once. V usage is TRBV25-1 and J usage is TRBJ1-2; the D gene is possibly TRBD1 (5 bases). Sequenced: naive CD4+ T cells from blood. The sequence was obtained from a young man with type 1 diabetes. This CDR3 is CASRAGTMDGYTF. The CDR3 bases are TGTGCCAGCAGAGCCGGGACTATGGATGGCTACACCTTC.